This T cell receptor beta chain comes out of a study of T cell repertoires in cytomegalovirus infection. This clonotype has a handful of counts. The antigen is unknown. Via MiXCR, TCRdb re-called the reads, giving one row per CDR3 protein. The data hold about 830,000 distinct CDR3 sequences, with approximately 30% observed a single time. Per the germline V gene, CDR1 is SQVTM and CDR2 is ANQGSEA. The V and J ends lost 4 bases and 6 bases respectively, with 9 bases between them. CDR3 length: 12 residues. The input for sequencing was cultured CD8+ T cells from PBMCs, taken from culture after CMV antigen stimulation. V and J are TRBV29-1 and TRBJ2-2; possibly TRBD1 for D (6 bases). The sequence derives from a human donor in good health (CMV status not recorded). Some clones in this sample may be carry-over from other donors' samples. CDR3 sequence: CSVVTGPGELFF. In nucleotides, the CDR3 is TGCAGCGTTGTGACAGGTCCCGGGGAGCTGTTTTTT.